This entry lists 24 T cell receptor beta chains sequenced from one sample in a study of OX40 agonist ivuxolimab in advanced cancers. Assay: immunoSEQ multiplex PCR; the TCRdb copy retains only in-frame clones and omits some. The sample shows tens of thousands of clones, 87% of them seen only once. The specimen comprised CD4+ or CD8+ T cells sorted from blood, sampled in a trial of the OX40 agonist ivuxolimab. All receptors come from an adult with an advanced solid tumor such as melanoma, head and neck, liver or kidney cancer.

The chain couples TRBV19 to TRBJ2-1, with TRBD2 matching over 9 bases. This CDR3 is 15 amino acids long. The germline CDR1 and CDR2 sequences are LNHDA and SQIVND (reference sequence). The junction had 8 bases not matched to a gene; V was cut back by 8 bases and J by 3 bases. CDR3 in amino acids: CASRVAGGSYNEQFF. The CDR3 DNA reads TGTGCCAGTCGCGTCGCGGGGGGGAGCTACAATGAGCAGTTCTTC.

V gene TRBV6-1 combines with J gene TRBJ2-1; no reliable D call. CDR1 and CDR2 from the germline V gene are MNHNS and SASEGT. V was shortened by 0 bases and J by 8 bases, with 8 bases between the two germline ends. This CDR3 spans 13 amino acids. The CDR3, as DNA: TGTGCCAGCAGTGAAGCCCTCTATGATGAGCAGTTCTTC. It is translated as CASSEALYDEQFF.

The chain joins TRBV10-3 to TRBJ2-1, with 14 bases matching TRBD2. Germline CDR1 is ENHRY and CDR2 is SYGVKD. This CDR3 has 15 residues. V gave up 6 bases and J gave up 5 bases; unmatched junction bases: 3. The CDR3 protein is CAIRGLAGENNEQFF. CDR3 DNA sequence: TGTGCCATCAGGGGACTAGCGGGAGAAAACAATGAGCAGTTCTTC.

The chain links TRBV7-2 to TRBJ2-3, with D uncertain. V shed 4 bases and J shed 0 bases, with 5 bases lying between them. The CDR3 loop spans 13 amino acids. Germline assignment: CDR1 SGHTA and CDR2 FQGNSA. Here the CDR3 DNA reads TGTGCCAGCAGCTCCGAGAGCACAGATACGCAGTATTTT. Protein product: CASSSESTDTQYF.

This clone was recorded only once. The rearrangement uses TRBV9 and TRBJ1-3; 7 bases align to TRBD1. The germline V gene has CDR1 SGDLS and CDR2 YYNGEE. There are 16 residues in the CDR3. V shed 1 base and J 0 bases; nucleotides not matched to a gene: 4. This CDR3 reads CASSVNDRASGNTIYF. The CDR3 DNA reads TGTGCCAGCAGCGTAAACGACAGGGCCTCTGGAAACACCATATATTTT.

This chain connects TRBV28 to TRBJ1-2, with a tentative D call TRBD1 (5 bases). Trimming shortened V by 7 bases and J by 5 bases, and 17 bases separated the two germline ends. Germline assignment: CDR1 MDHEN and CDR2 SYDVKM. The CDR3 length is 14 residues. The CDR3 spells CASNYPGTAYGYTF. In DNA, the CDR3 is TGTGCCAGCAACTATCCCGGGACGGCTTATGGCTACACCTTC.

The rearrangement uses TRBV5-4 and TRBJ1-6; D remains unclear. This CDR3 is 14 amino acids long. The V end lost 4 bases, the J end lost 5 bases, and 10 bases lay between the germline ends. CDR1 and CDR2 from the germline V gene are SGHNT and YYREEE (reference sequence). The CDR3 DNA sequence: TGTGCCAGCAGCCTAGAGAGAGATAATTCACCCCTCCACTTT. It yields the protein CASSLERDNSPLHF.

This rearrangement joins TRBV7-8 to TRBJ2-3; D is uncertain. Trimming shortened V by 1 base and J by 2 bases, and 16 bases separated the two germline ends. The germline gives CDR1 SGHVS, CDR2 FQNEAQ. This CDR3 is built from 17 residues. The CDR3 here is CASSLERILESTDTQYF. Written as DNA, the CDR3 is TGTGCCAGCAGCTTAGAAAGAATACTGGAATCCACAGATACGCAGTATTTT. The full variable domain, with the rest looked up from reference TRBV7-8 and TRBJ2-3, is GAGVSQSPRYKVAKRGQDVALRCDPISGHVSLFWYQQALGQGPEFLTYFQNEAQLDKSGLPSDRFFAERPEGSVSTLKIQRTQQEDSAVYLCASSLERILESTDTQYFGPGTRLTVL.

This sequence joins TRBV5-6 and TRBJ1-1; 8 bases are a match to TRBD1. The V segment lost 3 bases and the J segment 1 base; nucleotides outside the gene matches: 8. The CDR3 spans 16 residues. Germline CDR1 SGHDT, CDR2 YYEEEE. The CDR3 DNA reads as TGTGCCAGCAGCTGGTCATGGACAGGGACGAACACTGAAGCTTTCTTT. It codes for CASSWSWTGTNTEAFF. Full variable domain (missing parts from reference TRBV5-6 and TRBJ1-1): DAGVTQSPTHLIKTRGQQVTLRCSPKSGHDTVSWYQQALGQGPQFIFQYYEEEERQRGNFPDRFSGHQFPNYSSELNVNALLLGDSALYLCASSWSWTGTNTEAFFGQGTRLTVV.

The V and J genes are TRBV2 and TRBJ2-4; a weak D match, TRBD1 (5 bases). Germline assignment: CDR1 SNHLY and CDR2 FYNNEI. This CDR3 has 15 residues. Trimming took off 10 bases at V and 0 bases at J, with 16 bases between the two ends. The CDR3 sequence: CATTQGFLAKNIQYF. CDR3 DNA sequence: TGTGCCACAACCCAGGGATTCCTAGCCAAAAACATTCAGTACTTC.

J is TRBJ2-1 and V is TRBV28, with D tentatively TRBD1 (5 bases). CDR3 size: 17 residues. Germline CDR1 reads MDHEN; CDR2 reads SYDVKM. V was cut by 5 bases and J by 0 bases, with 17 bases left in between. The DNA of the CDR3 is TGTGCCAGCAGTACCAATTCAGGGTTGTCCTCCTACAATGAGCAGTTCTTC. Residues: CASSTNSGLSSYNEQFF.

V gene TRBV2 combines with J gene TRBJ1-1; possibly TRBD1 for D (5 bases). CDR1 is SNHLY and CDR2 is FYNNEI in the germline V gene. Trimming took 3 bases from V and 6 from J, leaving 11 bases between them. CDR3 length: 13 amino acids. The CDR3 DNA sequence: TGTGCCAGCAGTGACTTGAGGGACCCTGAAGCTTTCTTT. Its translation is CASSDLRDPEAFF.

The V call is TRBV19, the J call TRBJ1-1; TRBD1 agrees at 8 bases. The junction had 9 bases not matched to a gene; V was cut back by 5 bases and J by 1 base. The CDR3 has 16 amino acids. Per germline, CDR1 LNHDA and CDR2 SQIVND (reference sequence). The CDR3 sequence is CASSSGTGKGNTEAFF. The CDR3 DNA is TGTGCCAGTAGTTCCGGGACAGGAAAGGGGAACACTGAAGCTTTCTTT.

The chain is built from TRBV21-1 and TRBJ2-7; the table assigns TRBD1, which was not confirmed against the DNA. TRBV21-1 is termed a pseudogene. The CDR3 spans 16 residues. CDR3 bases: TGTGCCAGCAGCAAATCAGACAGGGGAGGGATAACCAGGCAGTACTTC. Translating gives CASSKSDRGGITRQYF.

V is TRBV5-6 and J is TRBJ1-3; D uncertain. V shed 0 bases and J shed 0 bases, with 7 bases lying between them. Germline lookup yields CDR1 SGHDT and CDR2 YYEEEE. CDR3 length equals 15 residues. The CDR3 spells CASSLGPSSGNTIYF. The DNA for the CDR3 is TGTGCCAGCAGCTTGGGTCCGTCCTCTGGAAACACCATATATTTT.

V is TRBV5-5 and J is TRBJ2-7; 11 nucleotides line up with TRBD2. The CDR3 sequence is 14 residues long. Germline V gene sequence: CDR1 SGHKS, CDR2 YYEKEE (reference sequence). Trimming at V came to 4 bases and at J to 5 bases, leaving 5 bases not matched to a gene. CDR3 residues: CASSRGTSGNEQYF. CDR3 bases: TGTGCCAGCAGCCGTGGGACTAGCGGAAACGAGCAGTACTTC.

V is TRBV6-6 and J is TRBJ1-2, with TRBD1 matching over 8 bases. Germline V gene data show CDR1 as MNHNY and CDR2 as SVGAGI (reference sequence). This CDR3 contains 13 residues. V was pared by 6 bases and J by 7 bases, with 7 bases of the junction left unmatched. CDR3 coding DNA: TGTGCCAGCAGATTGACAGGGGCGGTTGGCTACACCTTC. Translation gives CASRLTGAVGYTF.

Of note for this clone: Distinct nucleotide sequences in the sample also encode this CDR3. The CDR3 sequence is CASNYHTGELFF. The CDR3 bases are TGTGCCAGCAATTATCATACCGGGGAGCTGTTTTTT. This chain connects TRBV2 to TRBJ2-2; D gene uncertain. Germline assignment: CDR1 SNHLY and CDR2 FYNNEI. The V end was cut by 7 bases, the J end by 5 bases, with 8 bases between. The CDR3 is 12 residues long.

Written as DNA, the CDR3 is TGCAGCGTTGCCAAGGCTAGCGGGAGTTATAATGAGCAGTTCTTC. The encoded protein is CSVAKASGSYNEQFF. The chain employs TRBV29-1 and TRBJ2-1; TRBD2 aligns across 10 bases. CDR1 and CDR2 from the germline V gene are SQVTM and ANQGSEA. The CDR3 loop spans 15 amino acids. Unmatched junction bases numbered 10, after V lost 4 bases and J lost 7 bases.

This chain links TRBV5-6 with TRBJ2-3, with D maybe TRBD1 (6 bases). V was pared by 1 base and J by 6 bases, with 18 bases between. Per germline, CDR1 SGHDT and CDR2 YYEEEE. The CDR3 is 16 amino acids. CDR3 coding DNA: TGTGCCAGCAGCTTGCAGGGGTCAGGGGTTTCGGATACGCAGTATTTT. Amino acids: CASSLQGSGVSDTQYF.

The chain combines TRBV18 with TRBJ1-1, with D unclear. The V end was cut by 3 bases, the J end by 1 base, with 12 bases between. CDR3 length: 15 residues. Germline CDR1 and CDR2: KGHSH and LQKENI. The CDR3: CASSPEGQPNTEAFF. CDR3 DNA sequence: TGTGCCAGCTCACCGGAAGGGCAACCGAACACTGAAGCTTTCTTT.

V usage is TRBV7-9 and J usage is TRBJ1-2, with 7 nucleotides matching TRBD1. Unmatched junction bases numbered 2, after V lost 6 bases and J lost 4 bases. Germline-derived CDR1 and CDR2 are SEHNR and FQNEAQ (reference sequence). The CDR3 length is 12 residues. The CDR3 region has the DNA TGTGCCAGCAGTCGACAGGGCTATGGCTACACCTTC. Translation: CASSRQGYGYTF. Drawing the rest from reference TRBV7-9 and TRBJ1-2, the complete variable domain is DTGVSQNPRHKITKRGQNVTFRCDPISEHNRLYWYRQTLGQGPEFLTYFQNEAQLEKSRLLSDRFSAERPKGSFSTLEIQRTEQGDSAMYLCASSRQGYGYTFGSGTRLTVV.

V usage is TRBV13 and J usage is TRBJ2-1, with 12 bases matching TRBD2. V was clipped by 4 bases and J by 8 bases; unmatched bases: 12. The CDR3 totals 17 residues. CDR1 and CDR2 (germline): PRHDT, FYEKMQ (reference sequence). This chain's CDR3 is CASSSGLAGLDEDEQFF. The CDR3 DNA sequence: TGTGCCAGCAGCTCCGGACTAGCGGGACTTGATGAGGATGAGCAGTTCTTC.

This clone was detected a few times. The gene calls are TRBV7-2 and TRBJ1-2; 8 bases agree with TRBD1. The CDR3 spans 16 residues. The junction had 12 bases not matched to a gene; V was cut back by 5 bases and J by 4 bases. The V gene's germline CDR1 is SGHTA and CDR2 FQGNSA. CDR3 residues: CASSRGAGGSGYGYTF. CDR3 nucleotides: TGTGCCAGCAGCCGGGGGGCAGGGGGCTCGGGCTATGGCTACACCTTC.